This is a list of T cell receptor beta chains from one sample in a study of cytomegalovirus exposure and HLA in healthy donors. Sequenced by immunoSEQ multiplex PCR; TCRdb stores in-frame clones only, minus some. The sample has approximately 120,000 clones; 76% are singletons. Material for sequencing was PBMCs. Receptors originate from a woman between 50 and 59 years old in good health and CMV-seropositive. Both conserved end residues are trimmed from each CDR3. Each record gives: V gene, J gene, CDR3 protein.

TRBV7-3	TRBJ2-5	ASSPGQKETQY
TRBV19	TRBJ2-2	ATSRDRGIAGELF
TRBV2	TRBJ2-1	ASNEGQSYNEQF
TRBV6-5	TRBJ2-5	ASLGRGKETQY
TRBV19	TRBJ2-1	ASTSSGSSYNEQF
TRBV2	TRBJ1-2	ASSEDRVAGYT
TRBV4-3	TRBJ1-2	ASSQGEGAQGYT
TRBV14	TRBJ2-7	ASSQDIGIGSYEQY
TRBV6-1	TRBJ2-7	ASSWTGTYEQY
TRBV19	TRBJ2-3	ASSIGTADTQY
TRBV20-1	TRBJ2-3	SAELEDTQY
TRBV27	TRBJ1-1	ASRTGGTEAF
TRBV5-1	TRBJ2-2	ASSFGTGGTGELF
TRBV7-2	TRBJ2-3	ASSLGAAHPDTQY
TRBV5-1	TRBJ2-3	ASSSWGRSSTDTQY
TRBV9	TRBJ2-7	ASSPGTGGTYEQY
TRBV19	TRBJ2-7	ASSIQGDFYEQY
TRBV7-2	TRBJ2-5	ASSPGGTRGTQY
TRBV12-5	TRBJ2-2	ASGAPASGGPGELF
TRBV10-3	TRBJ1-1	AISDLLSRGTEAF
TRBV27	TRBJ2-1	ASSLEGRGGYEQF
TRBV19	TRBJ2-3	ASSRSGGRSSTDTQY
TRBV27	TRBJ2-1	ASSPRTSGNEQF
TRBV11-1	TRBJ2-1	ASSRSAGDEQF
TRBV7-6	TRBJ2-5	ASSLIDFWETQY
TRBV5-8	TRBJ2-3	ASIITPGQGKDTQY
TRBV30	TRBJ1-5	AYIQAAVGQPQH
TRBV9	TRBJ2-3	ASSVQGSPTDTQY
TRBV4-3	TRBJ2-5	ASSPGGAGVETQY